The TCR beta chain described here comes from a study of cytomegalovirus exposure and HLA in healthy donors. General study points: Analyzed later, association rates of TCRs varied across HLA loci, with DRB1 most and HLA-C fewest.

This clone was found a few times. What it binds is unknown. PCR amplification relied on 60 Vbeta primers (plus 13 Jbeta primers). TCRdb keeps only in-frame clones here, not all; method: immunoSEQ multiplex PCR. The table lists over 120,000 clones, over 65% of them singletons. The CDR3 consists of 15 residues. CDR1 is MDHEN and CDR2 is SYDVKM in the germline V gene. The V end lost 5 bases, the J end lost 12 bases, and 23 bases lay between the germline ends. The sequencing input was PBMCs. The chain combines TRBV28 with TRBJ2-1; D not resolved. The receptor's source is a man between 18 and 29 years old in good health and CMV-seropositive. The CDR3 spells CASSIPVGQAHTQFF. The CDR3 bases are TGTGCCAGCAGTATCCCCGTTGGGCAGGCCCATACGCAGTTCTTC.